The 10 T cell receptor beta chains below all came from one sample that was sequenced in a study of T cell responses to AZD1222 COVID-19 vaccine. Clones were read by immunoSEQ multiplex PCR, and TCRdb kept only the in-frame ones, dropping some. In the table there are roughly 100,000 clones, 85% to 90% of which are singletons. The sequencing here drew on peripheral blood, taken on day 0 of AZD1222 vaccination. Source of these receptors: an adult in good health.

The rearrangement links TRBV7-2 to TRBJ2-7; TRBD1 aligns across 10 bases. This CDR3 region has 16 residues. Germline loops: CDR1 SGHTA, CDR2 FQGNSA. V lost 5 bases to trimming and J lost 2 bases; unmatched junction nucleotides: 9. The chain's CDR3 is CASSLTLDRGPYEQYF. The CDR3 nucleotides are TGTGCCAGCAGCCTCACACTAGACAGGGGGCCCTACGAGCAGTACTTC.

The chain links TRBV28 to TRBJ1-5, with no clear D. Trimming stripped 7 bases from V and 0 bases from J, with 13 bases between. CDR1 and CDR2 (germline): MDHEN, SYDVKM. This CDR3 region has 15 residues. The CDR3 DNA reads as TGTGCCAGCACTCGCCACGGGTATAGCAATCAGCCCCAGCATTTT. It encodes CASTRHGYSNQPQHF.

This clone appeared once. The V gene is TRBV5-1, the J gene TRBJ2-1; D perhaps matches TRBD2 (6 bases). The germline V gene has CDR1 SGHRS and CDR2 YFSETQ. The CDR3 loop spans 15 amino acids. V gave up 6 bases and J gave up 0 bases, with 13 bases separating them. The CDR3 here is CASTSGLFSYNEQFF. In DNA form, the CDR3 reads TGCGCCAGCACCTCCGGACTATTCTCCTACAATGAGCAGTTCTTC.

This chain's CDR3 is CASSRQTGGEEKLFF. In nucleotides, the CDR3 is TGTGCCAGCAGCCGACAGACAGGGGGAGAAGAAAAACTGTTTTTT. V is TRBV11-2 and J is TRBJ1-4; 9 bases map to TRBD1. Germline V gene sequence: CDR1 SGHAT, CDR2 FQNNGV. V gave up 5 bases and J gave up 8 bases; unmatched junction bases: 9. This CDR3 spans 15 amino acids. Full variable domain (rest looked up from reference TRBV11-2 and TRBJ1-4): EAGVAQSPRYKIIEKRQSVAFWCNPISGHATLYWYQQILGQGPKLLIQFQNNGVVDDSQLPKDRFSAERLKGVDSTLKIQPAKLEDSAVYLCASSRQTGGEEKLFFGSGTQLSVL.

In its sample, this clone was seen a few times. This chain joins TRBV15 and TRBJ1-2; D possibly corresponds to TRBD1 (6 bases). The CDR3 consists of 14 residues. V was pared by 1 base and J by 0 bases, with 6 bases between. In germline, CDR1 is LNHNV, CDR2 YYDKDF (reference sequence). The CDR3, as DNA: TGTGCCACCAGCAGAGGGACAGCTAACTATGGCTACACCTTC. Its translation: CATSRGTANYGYTF.

The chain is built from TRBV10-3 and TRBJ2-1; possibly TRBD2 for D (5 bases). This CDR3 has 14 residues. Per germline, CDR1 ENHRY and CDR2 SYGVKD. V was pared by 0 bases and J by 5 bases, with 8 bases between. In DNA, the CDR3 is TGTGCCATCAGTGAGTCGTTAGCGAACAATGAGCAGTTCTTC. This translates into CAISESLANNEQFF.

This clone has just one count. The rearrangement joins TRBV23-1 to TRBJ2-3, with D possibly matching TRBD1 (7 bases). TRBV23-1 is classed as an ORF, of uncertain function. The CDR3 consists of 16 residues. The V and J ends lost 10 bases and 2 bases respectively, with 22 bases between them. CDR3 loop: CATHQGGQPLTDTQYF. CDR3 nucleotides: TGCGCCACCCACCAGGGGGGACAACCCCTCACAGATACGCAGTATTTT.

V usage is TRBV11-3 and J usage is TRBJ2-1; 8 bases are shared with TRBD2. Germline V gene data show CDR1 as SGHNT and CDR2 as YENEEA. The V and J ends lost 4 bases and 1 base, in that order; junction bases with no gene match: 6. CDR3 length equals 16 residues. The CDR3: CASSSRGAQSYNEQFF. The CDR3 bases are TGTGCCAGCAGCTCGCGGGGGGCACAATCCTACAATGAGCAGTTCTTC.

The genes are TRBV7-2 and TRBJ2-2, with D perhaps matching TRBD2 (5 bases). The length of the CDR3 is 16 residues. Looked up from germline, CDR1 is SGHTA and CDR2 is FQGNSA. The V and J ends lost 0 bases and 6 bases respectively, with 14 bases between them. The CDR3 DNA follows: TGTGCCAGCAGCTTAGCGGGCTCCCGGGGTTCCGGGGAGCTGTTTTTT. Encoded protein: CASSLAGSRGSGELFF.

The J gene is TRBJ2-7, the V gene TRBV20-1; D gene uncertain. The CDR3 consists of 11 residues. Germline loops: CDR1 DFQATT, CDR2 SNEGSKA (reference sequence). Trimming pared 1 base from V and 7 bases from J, leaving 8 bases between. This chain's CDR3 is CSARVLGEQYF. The CDR3 DNA sequence: TGCAGTGCTAGAGTATTGGGGGAGCAGTACTTC.